One sample yielded the 4 T cell receptor beta chains listed below, sequenced in a study of T cell clusters in autoimmune cytopenias. Each sample's input was about 250 ng genomic DNA, approximately 37,500 genome equivalents. Multiplex touch-down PCR amplified TRB using TRB-A and TRB-B pools in one tube. With the multiplex PCR reads reprocessed, TCRdb shows one record per CDR3 protein and no DNA. Its listing shows about 8,100 distinct CDR3 sequences. The material sequenced was peripheral blood. Every receptor here comes from a human donor with an autoimmune cytopenia or autoimmune hepatitis (not recorded which).

Judged by frequency, this clonotype is medium-sized. This rearrangement joins TRBV6-5 to TRBJ2-2; TCRdb indicates TRBD1, and absent DNA this call remains unverified. The germline CDR1 and CDR2 sequences are MNHEY and SVGAGI. The length of the CDR3 is 14 residues. The CDR3 here is CASRGGVSTGELFF.

CDR3 loop: CASSEAGVPQAEAFF. The rearrangement joins TRBV6-1 to TRBJ1-1; TCRdb lists TRBD1, though no DNA is available to test this call. This CDR3 is built from 15 residues. Looked up from germline, CDR1 is MNHNS and CDR2 is SASEGT.

This clonotype ranks as medium-sized in terms of frequency. Here the CDR3 reads CASSYSLVGWGSYEQYF. The rearrangement links TRBV6-5 to TRBJ2-7. This CDR3 spans 17 amino acids. Per the germline V gene, CDR1 is MNHEY and CDR2 is SVGAGI.

This clonotype is identified as medium-sized from frequency. This chain joins TRBV29-1 and TRBJ1-1. Per germline, CDR1 SQVTM and CDR2 ANQGSEA. This CDR3 has 15 amino acids. The CDR3 reads CSVEVCEQTNTEAFF. The full variable domain, completed using reference TRBV29-1 and TRBJ1-1, is SAVISQKPSRDICQRGTSLTIQCQVDSQVTMMFWYRQQPGQSLTLIATANQGSEATYESGFVIDKFPISRPNLTFSTLTVSNMSPEDSSIYLCSVEVCEQTNTEAFFGQGTRLTVV.